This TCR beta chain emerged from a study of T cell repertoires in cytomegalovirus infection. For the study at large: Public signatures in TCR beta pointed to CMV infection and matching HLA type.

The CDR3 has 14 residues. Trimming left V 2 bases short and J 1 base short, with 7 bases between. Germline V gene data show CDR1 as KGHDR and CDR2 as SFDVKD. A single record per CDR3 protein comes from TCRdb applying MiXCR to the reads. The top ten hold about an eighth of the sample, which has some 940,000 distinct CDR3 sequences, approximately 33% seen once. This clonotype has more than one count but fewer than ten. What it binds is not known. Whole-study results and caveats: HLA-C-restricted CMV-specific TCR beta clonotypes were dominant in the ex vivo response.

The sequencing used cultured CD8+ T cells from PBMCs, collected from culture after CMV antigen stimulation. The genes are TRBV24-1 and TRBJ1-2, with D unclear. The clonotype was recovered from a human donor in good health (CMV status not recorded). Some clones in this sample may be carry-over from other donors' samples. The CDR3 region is CATSDSHLNYGYTF. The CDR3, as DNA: TGTGCCACCAGTGATTCCCACCTTAACTATGGCTACACCTTC.